Judged by abundance, the clone carrying this TCR beta chain is medium-sized. These data belong to a study of early stage breast cancer tumors. About the study: Of some 17 invasive breast tumors, about a dozen were hormone receptor-positive, HER2-negative.

Sequenced by immunoSEQ multiplex PCR; TCRdb stores in-frame clones only, minus some. Of around 31,000 clones in the sample, around 75% were seen once. The length of the CDR3 is 11 residues. The V and J ends lost 2 bases and 4 bases respectively, with 3 bases between them. CDR1 is SGHNT, CDR2 YYREEE, per germline (reference sequence). The chain is built from TRBV5-4 and TRBJ1-2; D gene ambiguous. The TCR was taken from a person aged 25 to 45 with breast cancer. The sample was breast tumor tissue. Here the CDR3 reads CASSFSYGYTF. CDR3 in DNA: TGTGCCAGCAGCTTTTCCTATGGCTACACCTTC.